Listed below are T cell receptor beta chains from one sample, sequenced in a study of T cell repertoires in cytomegalovirus infection. TCRdb independently ran MiXCR on the reads; one entry per CDR3 protein. The sample has approximately 150,000 distinct CDR3 sequences; roughly 6.5% are singletons. Sequenced input: PBMCs. These TCRs come from a human donor in good health (CMV status not recorded). Some clones in this sample may be carry-over from other donors' samples. Each CDR3 is given with its conserved first and last residue. The D gene is left open where the match is weak. For some rows the clone size is stated as once, few or many, or as a class when expanded; others skip it.

cdr3_length,clone_size,d_call,v_call,j_call,cdr3_nt,cdr3_aa
15,many,TRBD1,TRBV7-2,TRBJ1-2,TGTGCCAGCAGCTTAGTCGGACAGGGATGGTATGGCTACACCTTC,CASSLVGQGWYGYTF
17,many,.,TRBV7-8,TRBJ2-7,TGTGCCAGCAGCTCAGGGACATTGGGGTCAAAGCACTACGAGCAGTACTTC,CASSSGTLGSKHYEQYF
12,.,.,TRBV29-1,TRBJ1-5,TGCAGCGTTGAAGTAAGGGGTCAGCCCCAGCATTTT,CSVEVRGQPQHF
13,.,TRBD1,TRBV29-1,TRBJ2-3,TGCAGCGGTTCTTCGACAGGGACAGATACGCAGTATTTT,CSGSSTGTDTQYF
15,many,TRBD1,TRBV15,TRBJ1-1,TGTGCCACCAGCAGAGGGGACAGGGTGCGAACTGAAGCTTTCTTT,CATSRGDRVRTEAFF
13,many,.,TRBV20-1,TRBJ1-4,TGCAGTGCTAGGCCCGACGGGAATGAAAAACTGTTTTTT,CSARPDGNEKLFF
14,few,.,TRBV4-3,TRBJ2-7,TGCGCCAGCAGCCAGGGACAAGGTGGAGACGAGCAGTACTTC,CASSQGQGGDEQYF
17,many,TRBD1,TRBV30,TRBJ1-1,TGTGCCTGGAGTACGAGGGGGGGGACAGGCGCGAACACTGAAGCTTTCTTT,CAWSTRGGTGANTEAFF
17,few,.,TRBV19,TRBJ1-5,TGTGCCAGTAGTATCTTCCGGAGGGGGGGGCTCAATCAGCCCCAGCATTTT,CASSIFRRGGLNQPQHF
13,many,.,TRBV7-2,TRBJ1-2,TGTGCCAGCAGCGAACCAAGCCCTGAGGGCTACACCTTC,CASSEPSPEGYTF
14,.,.,TRBV10-3,TRBJ2-3,TGTGCCATCAGTGAGAGCGACGACACAGATACGCAGTATTTT,CAISESDDTDTQYF
14,many,.,TRBV10-3,TRBJ1-1,TGTGCCATCAGTGAAGAACAGGGTGTCGTCGAAGCTTTCTTT,CAISEEQGVVEAFF
12,many,.,TRBV10-3,TRBJ1-1,TGTGCCATCGGAGAGAGGAACACTGAAGCTTTCTTT,CAIGERNTEAFF
11,few,.,TRBV6-6,TRBJ2-7,TGTGCCAGCACTAGGGGAGCCGAGCAGTACTTC,CASTRGAEQYF
14,many,.,TRBV7-8,TRBJ1-6,TGTGCCAGCAGCTTACGGGACCAGAATTCACCCCTCCACTTT,CASSLRDQNSPLHF
15,many,.,TRBV27,TRBJ2-5,TGTGCCAGCAGTTCCGGGACCAGGTTCCAAGAGACCCAGTACTTC,CASSSGTRFQETQYF
15,.,TRBD1,TRBV5-1,TRBJ1-1,TGCGCCAGCATCGTTACAGGGGGTGCCAACACTGAAGCTTTCTTT,CASIVTGGANTEAFF
17,many,.,TRBV7-9,TRBJ1-5,TGTGCCAGCAGCCGTAGTGGAAGGGGGGGGCCCAATCAGCCCCAGCATTTT,CASSRSGRGGPNQPQHF
13,few,.,TRBV20-1,TRBJ1-2,TGCAGTGCGACCCCCGGGGGGGAAAGGGGCTACACCTTC,CSATPGGERGYTF
18,many,TRBD2,TRBV5-5,TRBJ2-3,TGTGCCAGCAGCCTACGGACTAGCGGGGGGTCTAGCACAGATACGCAGTATTTT,CASSLRTSGGSSTDTQYF
15,many,.,TRBV7-2,TRBJ1-1,TGTGCCAGCAGCTTGGACATCCTACGTAACACTGAAGCTTTCTTT,CASSLDILRNTEAFF
14,.,.,TRBV5-6,TRBJ1-1,TGTGCCAGCAGCTTGATGGGCTGGGTCACTGAAGCTTTCTTT,CASSLMGWVTEAFF
16,many,.,TRBV28,TRBJ1-5,TGTGCCAGCAGAGACCGTCAGGCAAATAGCAATCAGCCCCAGCATTTT,CASRDRQANSNQPQHF
14,.,.,TRBV5-6,TRBJ2-3,TGTGCCAGCAGCGGGGGCCATCTCTCAGATACGCAGTATTTT,CASSGGHLSDTQYF
15,.,TRBD2,TRBV5-1,TRBJ2-1,TGCGCCAGCAGCTGGGCTAGCGGGGGGGACAATGAGCAGTTCTTC,CASSWASGGDNEQFF
17,many,TRBD1,TRBV5-5,TRBJ1-2,TGTGCCAGCAGCTTGTCCCGGGACAGGGACCCCAACTATGGCTACACCTTC,CASSLSRDRDPNYGYTF
14,few,.,TRBV6-2/TRBV6-3,TRBJ2-7,TGTGCCAGCAGTTACGTCGGGGTTCGGGACGAGCAGTACTTC,CASSYVGVRDEQYF
15,many,.,TRBV7-8,TRBJ2-1,TGTGCCAGCAGCCCGTTTGGACTGGGGACCAATGAGCAGTTCTTC,CASSPFGLGTNEQFF
16,many,.,TRBV7-3,TRBJ2-6,TGTGCCAGCAGCTCCTTGGGGGGCTCTGGGGCCAACGTCCTGACTTTC,CASSSLGGSGANVLTF
16,.,.,TRBV12-3/TRBV12-4,TRBJ2-4,TGTGCCAGCAGTTTAGACAACTCGATAGCCAAAAACATTCAGTACTTC,CASSLDNSIAKNIQYF
11,many,.,TRBV6-2/TRBV6-3,TRBJ1-5,TGTGCCAGCAGTTACCCCCAGCCCCAGCATTTT,CASSYPQPQHF
15,few,TRBD2,TRBV28,TRBJ2-5,TGTGCCAGCAGTTCTAGCGGGGGGGCAAGTGAGACCCAGTACTTC,CASSSSGGASETQYF
13,few,.,TRBV7-3,TRBJ2-2,TGTGCCAGCAGCCCGTGGGGGGCCGGGGAGCTGTTTTTT,CASSPWGAGELFF
16,few,.,TRBV15,TRBJ1-6,TGTGCCACCAGCAGCCAGGGAGGCAGGGTGAATTCACCCCTCCACTTT,CATSSQGGRVNSPLHF
13,.,TRBD1,TRBV2,TRBJ1-2,TGTGCCAGCAGGAGACAGGGGACGGGTGGCTACACCTTC,CASRRQGTGGYTF
15,many,TRBD1,TRBV7-6,TRBJ2-3,TGTGCCAGCAGCTCCCGCAGGACAGGGGCAGATACGCAGTATTTT,CASSSRRTGADTQYF
15,few,TRBD1,TRBV5-1,TRBJ1-5,TGCGCCAGCAGCTGGGAGACAGGGAGCAATCAGCCCCAGCATTTT,CASSWETGSNQPQHF
16,many,.,TRBV7-9,TRBJ2-7,TGTGCCAGCAGCTTAGGCCAGGGGACCCTTTCCGACGAGCAGTACTTC,CASSLGQGTLSDEQYF
14,many,.,TRBV5-1,TRBJ1-1,TGCGCCAGCAGCTTGACCGGGGCTAACACTGAAGCTTTCTTT,CASSLTGANTEAFF
11,many,.,TRBV6-1,TRBJ1-1,TGTGCCAGCAGTTCGAACGGTGAAGCTTTCTTT,CASSSNGEAFF
16,many,TRBD1,TRBV12-3/TRBV12-4,TRBJ1-1,TGTGCCAGCAGTCGATCTCAGGGGGCGAGGGACACTGAAGCTTTCTTT,CASSRSQGARDTEAFF
14,.,TRBD2,TRBV20-1,TRBJ2-5,TGCAGTGCTAGAGATCGACTAGCTGGGGGGACCCAGTACTTC,CSARDRLAGGTQYF
13,many,.,TRBV7-3,TRBJ2-7,TGTGCCAGCAGCTTAAATCGGAAAGGCGAGCAGTACTTC,CASSLNRKGEQYF
13,many,.,TRBV20-1,TRBJ1-6,TGCAGCCCGGCACAGGCATATAATTCACCCCTCCACTTT,CSPAQAYNSPLHF
14,many,.,TRBV7-2,TRBJ2-5,TGTGCCAGCAGCTTAGGACCCAGACAAGAGACCCAGTACTTC,CASSLGPRQETQYF
15,many,.,TRBV7-2,TRBJ2-2,TGTGCCAGCAGCAAGAGGCCCGGTGACACCGGGGAGCTGTTTTTT,CASSKRPGDTGELFF
12,many,.,TRBV12-3/TRBV12-4,TRBJ2-3,TGTGCCAGCAGCTTGGGCCAGGATACGCAGTATTTT,CASSLGQDTQYF
14,many,TRBD2,TRBV7-3,TRBJ2-3,TGTGCCAGCAGCAAGATTCGGGGGGCAGATACGCAGTATTTT,CASSKIRGADTQYF
10,.,.,TRBV29-1,TRBJ1-2,TGCAGCGTCCTAGGGGATGGCTACACCTTC,CSVLGDGYTF
14,.,.,TRBV28,TRBJ1-2,TGTGCCAGCAGTTTGGGACGAGCTAACTATGGCTACACCTTC,CASSLGRANYGYTF
17,many,TRBD2,TRBV7-9,TRBJ2-1,TGTGCCAGCAGCTATCCTCCGGGACTAGCCGGACCCAATGAGCAGTTCTTC,CASSYPPGLAGPNEQFF
16,many,TRBD2,TRBV7-2,TRBJ2-7,TGTGCCAGCAGCACCAAACTAGCGGGGGGGCCCTACGAGCAGTACTTC,CASSTKLAGGPYEQYF
13,many,.,TRBV4-2,TRBJ1-2,TGTGCCAGCAGCCCCGAAGGGGACGATGGCTACACCTTC,CASSPEGDDGYTF
19,few,TRBD1,TRBV4-1,TRBJ1-5,TGCGCCAGCAGTCGGATTTTGGGACAGGGGGCGCGGATGGGTCTGCCCCAGCATTTT,CASSRILGQGARMGLPQHF
14,many,.,TRBV7-6,TRBJ1-1,TGTGCCAGCAGCTTAGCGGGAGGAGGAGCAGAAGCTTTCTTT,CASSLAGGGAEAFF
15,many,.,TRBV14,TRBJ1-3,TGTGCCAGCAGCCAAGTAGTCAACTCTGGAAACACCATATATTTT,CASSQVVNSGNTIYF
14,many,.,TRBV7-2,TRBJ2-7,TGTGCCAGCAGCTTACCCCGGTCCTCCTACGAGCAGTACTTC,CASSLPRSSYEQYF